Presented here are 23 T cell receptor beta chains from one specimen sequenced in a study of blood T cells in healthy people across ages. A second about 6 to 12 cycle PCR used barcoded and J-beta primers. TCRdb recomputed calls from the 5' RACE reads with MiXCR, one row per CDR3 protein. The data contain more than 700,000 distinct CDR3 sequences, about 53% of them singletons. Sequences were obtained from blood. Receptors were obtained from a man older than 75 in good health.

This clonotype was recorded a few times. The chain employs TRBV28 and TRBJ2-7; D unresolved. The germline V gene has CDR1 MDHEN and CDR2 SYDVKM. The germline V and J ends were trimmed by 8 bases and 4 bases, with 9 bases remaining between them. This CDR3 comprises 11 residues. CDR3 loop: CASHSGYEQYF. In DNA, the CDR3 is TGTGCCAGCCACTCTGGGTACGAGCAGTACTTC.

This clonotype has just a few counts. CDR3 sequence reads: CSVVFAGETQYF. The CDR3 DNA sequence: TGCAGCGTTGTGTTTGCGGGAGAGACCCAGTACTTC. The rearrangement joins TRBV29-1 to TRBJ2-5; a weak D match, TRBD2 (5 bases). CDR3 size: 12 residues. Germline lookup yields CDR1 SQVTM and CDR2 ANQGSEA. Trimming took 4 bases from V and 4 from J, leaving 10 bases between them.

The chain joins TRBV15 to TRBJ2-7; tentatively, D is TRBD2 (5 bases). CDR1 and CDR2 (germline): LNHNV, YYDKDF (reference sequence). This CDR3 has 15 residues. Trimming took 0 bases from V and 2 from J, leaving 11 bases between them. CDR3 in amino acids: CATSRDPGNAYEQYF. CDR3 DNA: TGTGCCACCAGCAGAGATCCGGGGAATGCCTACGAGCAGTACTTC.

This clonotype was detected a few times. The chain has TRBV9 and TRBJ2-4; D perhaps matches TRBD1 (6 bases). The CDR3 has 15 residues. V shed 4 bases and J shed 4 bases, with 15 bases lying between them. The germline CDR1 and CDR2 sequences are SGDLS and YYNGEE. The CDR3 sequence is CASSPTTGLKNIQYF. As DNA, the CDR3 is TGTGCCAGCAGCCCTACAACAGGGTTAAAAAACATTCAGTACTTC. The variable domain in full, with the rest retrieved from reference TRBV9 and TRBJ2-4, is DSGVTQTPKHLITATGQRVTLRCSPRSGDLSVYWYQQSLDQGLQFLIQYYNGEERAKGNILERFSAQQFPDLHSELNLSSLELGDSALYFCASSPTTGLKNIQYFGAGTRLSVL.

The rearrangement links TRBV7-8 to TRBJ1-1, with TRBD1 identical over 7 bases. CDR1 and CDR2 (germline): SGHVS, FQNEAQ. With V trimmed by 0 bases and J by 1 base, 8 bases remained unmatched. The CDR3 loop spans 17 amino acids. The CDR3 coding sequence is TGTGCCAGCAGCTTAGCCCCTCGACAGGGTCAGAACACTGAAGCTTTCTTT. Encoded protein: CASSLAPRQGQNTEAFF.

The chain links TRBV15 to TRBJ1-5, with D maybe TRBD1 (5 bases). From germline, CDR1 is LNHNV and CDR2 YYDKDF (reference sequence). V was trimmed by 1 base and J by 0 bases, leaving 10 bases between them. The CDR3 loop spans 16 amino acids. CDR3 loop: CATSRGQGVSNQPQHF. CDR3 sequence (DNA): TGTGCCACCAGCAGAGGGCAGGGCGTTAGCAATCAGCCCCAGCATTTT.

The chain recombines TRBV7-9 with TRBJ2-4; 9 bases line up with TRBD1. The DNA matches TRBJ2-7 better at its end, which makes the J call doubtful. CDR3 length: 14 residues. CDR1 SEHNR and CDR2 FQNEAQ come from the germline V gene (reference sequence). In DNA, the CDR3 is TGTGCCAGCAGCTCCGGGACAGGGCCCGACGAGCAGTACTTC. Its protein is CASSSGTGPDEQYF.

This clonotype was detected a few times. The rearrangement links TRBV7-8 to TRBJ2-1; TRBD2 aligns across 11 bases. Germline V gene sequence: CDR1 SGHVS, CDR2 FQNEAQ. V dropped 2 bases and J dropped 2; count of bases not matched to a gene: 2. This CDR3 is built from 16 residues. CDR3 nucleotide sequence: TGTGCCAGCAGCTTACTAGCGGGAGGCCCCTACAATGAGCAGTTCTTC. It translates to CASSLLAGGPYNEQFF.

In this sample, this clonotype turned up a few times. The V gene is TRBV7-2, the J gene TRBJ1-1; no clear D gene. Per the germline V gene, CDR1 is SGHTA and CDR2 is FQGNSA. This CDR3 has 13 amino acids. V was pared by 0 bases and J by 1 base, with 3 bases between. The CDR3 DNA sequence: TGTGCCAGCAGCTTAGCGTGGAACACTGAAGCTTTCTTT. Translation gives CASSLAWNTEAFF.

The chain is built from TRBV12-3 or TRBV12-4 and TRBJ2-1; D unclear. This CDR3 has 11 residues. V lost 5 bases and J lost 10, with 9 bases in between. The CDR3 is CASSPLWEQFF. The CDR3 DNA sequence: TGTGCCAGCAGTCCCCTCTGGGAGCAGTTCTTC.

This chain connects TRBV6-5 to TRBJ2-7; D possibly corresponds to TRBD1 (6 bases). The CDR3 loop spans 15 amino acids. V shed 6 bases and J shed 0 bases, with 15 bases lying between them. Germline V lookup: CDR1 MNHEY, CDR2 SVGAGI. Here the CDR3 reads CASSTPATGSYEQYF. For the CDR3, the DNA is TGTGCCAGCAGCACTCCTGCGACAGGCTCCTACGAGCAGTACTTC.

This clonotype was counted many times. The gene calls are TRBV29-1 and TRBJ2-7; D unclear. This CDR3 comprises 14 residues. CDR1 and CDR2 from the germline V gene are SQVTM and ANQGSEA. Trimming removed 4 bases from V and 7 bases from J, with 20 bases in between. The CDR3 sequence is CSVAETRKKGEQYF. The CDR3 region has the DNA TGCAGCGTTGCCGAGACTCGCAAAAAAGGGGAGCAGTACTTC.

The chain employs TRBV11-2 and TRBJ2-7; D remains unclear. CDR1 SGHAT and CDR2 FQNNGV come from the germline V gene. This CDR3 region has 14 residues. Deletions cut 0 bases from V and 0 bases from J, with 6 bases between. CDR3 sequence reads: CASSLEVSSYEQYF. For the CDR3, the DNA is TGTGCCAGCAGCTTAGAGGTTAGCTCCTACGAGCAGTACTTC.

The chain has TRBV5-6 and TRBJ2-7, with D possibly called TRBD1 or TRBD2 (5 bases each). Germline values: CDR1 SGHDT, CDR2 YYEEEE. V shed 4 bases and J shed 4 bases, with 12 bases lying between them. The CDR3 spans 13 residues. CDR3: CASSGAGEYEQYF. The CDR3 nucleotides read TGTGCCAGCAGCGGGGCCGGGGAGTACGAGCAGTACTTC.

This clonotype was seen more than once but under ten times. CDR3 in amino acids: CASSRNSGGSYNEQFF. The CDR3 bases are TGTGCCAGCAGCCGAAATAGCGGGGGCTCCTACAATGAGCAGTTCTTC. The gene calls are TRBV7-3 and TRBJ2-1; TRBD2 agrees at 9 bases. Losses at the gene ends were 5 bases for V and 0 bases for J; bases not matched to a gene: 5. This CDR3 is built from 16 residues. Per germline, CDR1 SGHTA and CDR2 FQGTGA.

This chain links TRBV5-1 with TRBJ2-4; unclear D gene. Germline CDR1 SGHRS, CDR2 YFSETQ. V was trimmed by 0 bases and J by 4 bases, leaving 8 bases between them. CDR3 length: 14 amino acids. In nucleotides, the CDR3 is TGCGCCAGCAGCTTGGACGGATTAAAAAACATTCAGTACTTC. The encoded protein is CASSLDGLKNIQYF.

This clonotype was observed a handful of times. This rearrangement joins TRBV29-1 to TRBJ2-7; 9 bases match TRBD1. Germline loops: CDR1 SQVTM, CDR2 ANQGSEA. The CDR3 is 15 residues long. Unmatched junction bases numbered 7, after V lost 1 base and J lost 3 bases. CDR3 DNA: TGCAGCGTTGAAGGGAGACAGGGGGGTATCTACGAGCAGTACTTC. This encodes CSVEGRQGGIYEQYF.

J is TRBJ1-2 and V is TRBV28, with D possibly being TRBD1 (5 bases). The CDR3 is 13 residues long. Between the trimmed V and J ends, which lost 2 bases and 3 bases, there was a span of 7 bases. Germline CDR1 reads MDHEN; CDR2 reads SYDVKM. CDR3 sequence: CASSLAGHYGYTF. In nucleotides, the CDR3 is TGTGCCAGCAGTTTAGCAGGGCACTATGGCTACACCTTC.

This clonotype has just a few counts. The chain has TRBV27 and TRBJ2-1; TRBD2 aligns across 7 bases. The germline V gene has CDR1 MNHEY and CDR2 SMNVEV (reference sequence). With V trimmed by 3 bases and J by 6 bases, 14 bases remained unmatched. The CDR3 length is 17 residues. The CDR3, as DNA: TGTGCCAGCAGTTTTGCCCACCTAGCGGTCCGGAGCAATGAGCAGTTCTTC. This gives the protein CASSFAHLAVRSNEQFF.

The rearrangement uses TRBV20-1 and TRBJ2-1; 7 positions agree with TRBD1. V lost 5 bases, J lost 2 bases, and 6 bases stayed unmatched. The CDR3 sequence is 14 residues long. Germline V gene lookup returns CDR1 DFQATT and CDR2 SNEGSKA (reference sequence). The CDR3 DNA reads as TGCAGTGCTGTACAGGGGACCCCCTACAATGAGCAGTTCTTC. It yields the protein CSAVQGTPYNEQFF.

This chain joins TRBV28 and TRBJ2-7; D remains ambiguous. Trimming pared 4 bases from V and 2 bases from J, leaving 15 bases between. Germline V gives CDR1 MDHEN, CDR2 SYDVKM. The CDR3 contains 15 residues. The CDR3 DNA reads TGTGCCAGCAGTTCCCCGGGCACCTACGCCTACGAGCAGTACTTC. Translation: CASSSPGTYAYEQYF.

The gene calls are TRBV15 and TRBJ2-2; 9 bases fit TRBD1. CDR1 is LNHNV, CDR2 YYDKDF, per germline (reference sequence). Losses at the gene ends were 2 bases for V and 5 bases for J; bases not matched to a gene: 6. The CDR3 spans 16 residues. Here the CDR3 DNA reads TGTGCCACCAGCAGACAACAGGGGGCTAGGACCGGGGAGCTGTTTTTT. It specifies CATSRQQGARTGELFF.

This clonotype was counted a few times. The V gene is TRBV6-6, the J gene TRBJ2-1; D tentatively reads TRBD1 or TRBD2 (5 bases each). The tail of the sequence fits TRBJ2-7 better, so the J call may be wrong. Germline V gene lookup returns CDR1 MNHNY and CDR2 SVGAGI (reference sequence). The CDR3 loop spans 15 amino acids. CDR3 nucleotides: TGTGCCAGCAGTTACTTGAGGGGCTCCTACAATGAGCAGTACTTC. Translation: CASSYLRGSYNEQYF.